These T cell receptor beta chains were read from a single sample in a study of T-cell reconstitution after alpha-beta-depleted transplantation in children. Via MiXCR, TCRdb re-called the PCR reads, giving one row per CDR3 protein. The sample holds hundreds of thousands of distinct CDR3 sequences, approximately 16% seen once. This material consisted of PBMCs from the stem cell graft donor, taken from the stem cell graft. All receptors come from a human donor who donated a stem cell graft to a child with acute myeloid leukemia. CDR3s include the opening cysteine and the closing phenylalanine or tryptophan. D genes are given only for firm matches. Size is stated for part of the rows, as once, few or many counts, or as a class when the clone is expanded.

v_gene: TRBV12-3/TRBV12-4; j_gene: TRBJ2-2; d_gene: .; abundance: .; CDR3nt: TGTGCCAGCAGTATACACCTGAACACCGGGGAGCTGTTTTTT; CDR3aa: CASSIHLNTGELFF
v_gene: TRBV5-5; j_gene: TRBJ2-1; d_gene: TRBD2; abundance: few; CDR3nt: TGTGCCAGCAGCTTTAACGGGGGGGCCAACAATGAGCAGTTCTTC; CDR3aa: CASSFNGGANNEQFF
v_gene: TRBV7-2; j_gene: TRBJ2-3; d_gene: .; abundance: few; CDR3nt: TGTGCCAGCAGCTCGTTTATATCTGGTTCCACAGATACGCAGTATTTT; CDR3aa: CASSSFISGSTDTQYF
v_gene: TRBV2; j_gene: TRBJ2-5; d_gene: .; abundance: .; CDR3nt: TGTGCCAGCAGTGAAATAGGTCAAGAGACCCAGTACTTC; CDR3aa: CASSEIGQETQYF
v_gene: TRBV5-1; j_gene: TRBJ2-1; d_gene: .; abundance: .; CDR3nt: TGCGCCAGCAGCTTCGGACTTGAGGGTTACAATGAGCAGTTCTTC; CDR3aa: CASSFGLEGYNEQFF
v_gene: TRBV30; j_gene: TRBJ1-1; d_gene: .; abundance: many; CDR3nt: TGTGCCTGGAGTAGGGGGAGGTCCACTGAAGCTTTCTTT; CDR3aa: CAWSRGRSTEAFF
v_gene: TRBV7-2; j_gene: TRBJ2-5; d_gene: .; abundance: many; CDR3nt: TGTGCCAGCAGCTTACTCCGCAGGTCCCAAGAGACCCAGTACTTC; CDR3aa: CASSLLRRSQETQYF
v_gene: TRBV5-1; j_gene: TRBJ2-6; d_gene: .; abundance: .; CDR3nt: TGCGCCAGCGGCCCCCCGGCCTCTGGGGCCAACGTCCTGACTTTC; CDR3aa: CASGPPASGANVLTF
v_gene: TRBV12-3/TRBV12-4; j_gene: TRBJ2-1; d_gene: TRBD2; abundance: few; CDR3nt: TGTGCCAGCAAGGGAAGCGGGGGGGGGAGCTCCTACAATGAGCAGTTCTTC; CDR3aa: CASKGSGGGSSYNEQFF
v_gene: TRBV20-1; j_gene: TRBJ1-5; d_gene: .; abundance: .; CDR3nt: TGCAGTGCTAGAGTTGGGCCGGGGGTATACCAGCCCCAGCATTTT; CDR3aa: CSARVGPGVYQPQHF
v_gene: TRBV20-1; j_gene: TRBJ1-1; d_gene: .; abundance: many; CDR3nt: TGCAGTGCCATAAGGGGCCCCGGGCGCGACACTGAAGCTTTCTTT; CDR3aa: CSAIRGPGRDTEAFF
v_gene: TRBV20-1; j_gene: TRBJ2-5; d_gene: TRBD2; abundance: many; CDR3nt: TGCAGTGCTAGTTTAGCGGGGGGGGTCCAAGAGACCCAGTACTTC; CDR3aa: CSASLAGGVQETQYF
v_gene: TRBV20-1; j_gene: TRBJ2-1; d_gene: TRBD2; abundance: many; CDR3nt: TGCAGTGCGGTCCGGGGGGGGGCAGGCGATGAGCAGTTCTTC; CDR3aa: CSAVRGGAGDEQFF
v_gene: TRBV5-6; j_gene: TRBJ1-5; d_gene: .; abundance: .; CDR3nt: TGTGCCAGCAGCTTAGGGAAAGGGCGCGGGCCTTATAGCAATCAGCCCCAGCATTTT; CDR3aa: CASSLGKGRGPYSNQPQHF
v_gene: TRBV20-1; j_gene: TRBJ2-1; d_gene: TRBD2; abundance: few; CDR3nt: TGCAGTTACGGGGGGGAAGACAATGAGCAGTTCTTC; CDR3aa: CSYGGEDNEQFF
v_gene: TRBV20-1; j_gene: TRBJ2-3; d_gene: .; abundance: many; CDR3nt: TGCAGTGCCGACCATGCAGATACGCAGTATTTT; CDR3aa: CSADHADTQYF
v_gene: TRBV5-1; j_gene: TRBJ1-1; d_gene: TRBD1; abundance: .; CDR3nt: TGCGCCAGCAGCGCCCTGGACAGGGGCGAAACTGAAGCTTTCTTT; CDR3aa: CASSALDRGETEAFF
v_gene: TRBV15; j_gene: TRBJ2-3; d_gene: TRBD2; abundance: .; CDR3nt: TGTGCCACCAGCACGCGGGGGGACTCCAGCCCCCCCGATACGCAGTATTTT; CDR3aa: CATSTRGDSSPPDTQYF
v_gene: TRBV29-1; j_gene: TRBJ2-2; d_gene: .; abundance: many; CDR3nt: TGCAGCGTTGAGCGCCAGGGGAACACCGGGGAGCTGTTTTTT; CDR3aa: CSVERQGNTGELFF
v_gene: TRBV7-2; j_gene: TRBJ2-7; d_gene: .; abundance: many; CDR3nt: TGTGCCAGCAGCTTAGTTACAGTAACCTACGAGCAGTACTTC; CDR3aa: CASSLVTVTYEQYF
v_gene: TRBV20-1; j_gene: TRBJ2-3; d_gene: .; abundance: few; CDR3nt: TGCAGTGCTAGAGATTTGGCTAGCACAGATACGCAGTATTTT; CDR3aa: CSARDLASTDTQYF
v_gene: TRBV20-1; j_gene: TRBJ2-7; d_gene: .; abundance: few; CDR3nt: TGCAGTGCTAGAACGACAGGCTACGAGCAGTACTTC; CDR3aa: CSARTTGYEQYF
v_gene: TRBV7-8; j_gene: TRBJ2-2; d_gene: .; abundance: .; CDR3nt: TGTGCCAGCAGCGACGGACTCTCCCTGAACACCGGGGAGCTGTTTTTT; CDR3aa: CASSDGLSLNTGELFF
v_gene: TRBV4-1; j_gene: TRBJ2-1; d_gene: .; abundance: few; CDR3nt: TGCGCCAGCAGCCAAGAGGGGGGGCCTTCCTACAATGAGCAGTTCTTC; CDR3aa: CASSQEGGPSYNEQFF
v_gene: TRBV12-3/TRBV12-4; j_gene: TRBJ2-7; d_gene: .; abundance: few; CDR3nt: TGTGCCAGCAGTTTAAATACAGCCTCCTACGAGCAGTACTTC; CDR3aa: CASSLNTASYEQYF
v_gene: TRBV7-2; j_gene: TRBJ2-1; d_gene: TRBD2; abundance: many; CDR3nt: TGTGCCAGCAGCTTATGGGGGACTAGCGGGGGTGTTGAGCAGTTCTTC; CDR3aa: CASSLWGTSGGVEQFF
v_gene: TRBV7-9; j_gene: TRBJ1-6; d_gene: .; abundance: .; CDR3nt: TGTGCCAGCAGCCCACAGGGATGGAATTCACCCCTCCACTTT; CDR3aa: CASSPQGWNSPLHF
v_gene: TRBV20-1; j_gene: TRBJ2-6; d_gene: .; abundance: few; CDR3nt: TGCAGTGCTAGAGATCTGCAGGAAAGTTCTGGGGCCAACGTCCTGACTTTC; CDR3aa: CSARDLQESSGANVLTF
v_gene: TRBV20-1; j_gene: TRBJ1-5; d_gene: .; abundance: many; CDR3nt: TGCAGTGCTAGAGACAGGGCGTTAGGGCAGCCCCAGCATTTT; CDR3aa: CSARDRALGQPQHF
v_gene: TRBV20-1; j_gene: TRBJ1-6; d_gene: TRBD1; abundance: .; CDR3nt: TGCAGTGCTCCCCGGGACAGGGGTAATTCACCCCTCCACTTT; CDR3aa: CSAPRDRGNSPLHF
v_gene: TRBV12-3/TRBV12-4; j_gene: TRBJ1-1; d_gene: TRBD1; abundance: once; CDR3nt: TGTGCCAGCCGACAGGGAATACGCACTGAAGCTTTCTTT; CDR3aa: CASRQGIRTEAFF
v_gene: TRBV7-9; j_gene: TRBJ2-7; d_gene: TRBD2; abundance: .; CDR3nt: TGTGCCAGCAGCTCTGCCACTAGCGGACGTCACTACGAGCAGTACTTC; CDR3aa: CASSSATSGRHYEQYF
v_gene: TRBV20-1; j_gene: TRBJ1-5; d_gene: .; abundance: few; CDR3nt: TGCAGTGCCCTAGGTGGCCCTTATAGCAATCAGCCCCAGCATTTT; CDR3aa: CSALGGPYSNQPQHF